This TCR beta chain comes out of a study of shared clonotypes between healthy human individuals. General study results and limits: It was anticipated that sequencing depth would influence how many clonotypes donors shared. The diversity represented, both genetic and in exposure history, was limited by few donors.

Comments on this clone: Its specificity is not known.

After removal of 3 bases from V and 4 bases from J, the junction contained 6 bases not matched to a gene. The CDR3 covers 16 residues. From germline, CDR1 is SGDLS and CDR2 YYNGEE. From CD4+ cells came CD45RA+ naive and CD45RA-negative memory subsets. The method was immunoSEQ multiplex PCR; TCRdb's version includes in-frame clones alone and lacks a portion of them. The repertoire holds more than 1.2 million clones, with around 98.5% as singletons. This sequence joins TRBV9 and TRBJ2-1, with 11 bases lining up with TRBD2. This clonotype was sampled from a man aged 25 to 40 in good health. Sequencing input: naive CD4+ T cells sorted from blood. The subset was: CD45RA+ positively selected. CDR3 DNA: TGTGCCAGCAGCGAACGTAGCGGGAGGGCTTACAATGAGCAGTTCTTC. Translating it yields CASSERSGRAYNEQFF.